What follows is one TCR beta chain and its context. Its antigen remains unknown. The entry originates in a study of T-cell memory formation after mild COVID-19. The TCR alpha and TCR beta cDNA libraries, bearing sample barcodes and UMIs, were generated by 5'RACE using constant-segment primers. TCRdb re-called the 5' RACE reads through MiXCR, storing one row per CDR3 protein. The sample contains some 350,000 distinct CDR3 sequences, about 16% of which appear only once. Study-level results: CD4+ clones that contracted lay mainly in CM and EM; CD8+ ones lay in EMRA. Second-wave clones reaching peak frequency on day 37 lacked confirmed SARS-CoV-2 specificity. Later expanders leaned CD4+, whereas day 15 to 85 contracting clones were balanced CD4/CD8.

This CDR3 region has 14 residues. Germline-derived CDR1 and CDR2 are LNHNV and YYDKDF (reference sequence). Trimming took 0 bases from V and 8 from J, leaving 10 bases between them. This TCR was sampled from a man aged 18 to 29 who had mild COVID-19 (a few samples of this study predate the infection). Cell type and time point are not known. Sequencing used PBMCs or a T cell subset sorted from them (not recorded which). The V call is TRBV15, the J call TRBJ1-4; a possible D gene is TRBD1 (5 bases). The CDR3: CATSRDTGGEKLFF. CDR3 coding DNA: TGTGCCACCAGCAGAGATACGGGGGGGGAAAAACTGTTTTTT. The entire variable domain, with the rest obtained from reference TRBV15 and TRBJ1-4, is as follows: DAMVIQNPRYQVTQFGKPVTLSCSQTLNHNVMYWYQQKSSQAPKLLFHYYDKDFNNEADTPDNFQSRRPNTSFCFLDIRSPGLGDTAMYLCATSRDTGGEKLFFGSGTQLSVL.